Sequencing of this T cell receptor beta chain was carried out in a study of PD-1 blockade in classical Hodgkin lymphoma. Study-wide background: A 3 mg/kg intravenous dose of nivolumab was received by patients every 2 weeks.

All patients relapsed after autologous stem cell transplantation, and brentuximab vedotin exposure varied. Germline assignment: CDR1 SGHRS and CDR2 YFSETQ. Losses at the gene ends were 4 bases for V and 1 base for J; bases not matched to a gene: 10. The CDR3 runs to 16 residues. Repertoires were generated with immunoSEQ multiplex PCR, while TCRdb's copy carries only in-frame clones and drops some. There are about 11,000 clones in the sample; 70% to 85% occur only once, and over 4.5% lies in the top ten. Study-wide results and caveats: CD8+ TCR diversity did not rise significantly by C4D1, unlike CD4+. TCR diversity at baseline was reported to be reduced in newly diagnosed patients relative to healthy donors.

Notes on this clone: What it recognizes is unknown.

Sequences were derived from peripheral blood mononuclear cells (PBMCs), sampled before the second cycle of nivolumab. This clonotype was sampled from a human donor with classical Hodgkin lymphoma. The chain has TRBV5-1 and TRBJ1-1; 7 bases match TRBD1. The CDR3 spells CASSARTGVANTEAFF. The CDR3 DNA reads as TGCGCCAGCAGCGCAAGAACAGGGGTAGCGAACACTGAAGCTTTCTTT. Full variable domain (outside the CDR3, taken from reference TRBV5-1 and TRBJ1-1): KAGVTQTPRYLIKTRGQQVTLSCSPISGHRSVSWYQQTPGQGLQFLFEYFSETQRNKGNFPGRFSGRQFSNSRSEMNVSTLELGDSALYLCASSARTGVANTEAFFGQGTRLTVV.